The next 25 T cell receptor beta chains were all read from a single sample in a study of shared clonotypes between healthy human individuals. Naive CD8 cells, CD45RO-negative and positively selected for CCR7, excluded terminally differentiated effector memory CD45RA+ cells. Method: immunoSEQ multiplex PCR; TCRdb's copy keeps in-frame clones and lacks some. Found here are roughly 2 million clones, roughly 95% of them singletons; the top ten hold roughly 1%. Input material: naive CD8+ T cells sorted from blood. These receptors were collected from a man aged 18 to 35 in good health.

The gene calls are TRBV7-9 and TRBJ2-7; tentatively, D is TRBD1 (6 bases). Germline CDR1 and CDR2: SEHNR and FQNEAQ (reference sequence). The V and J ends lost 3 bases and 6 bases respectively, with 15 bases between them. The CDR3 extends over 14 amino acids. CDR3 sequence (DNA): TGTGCCAGCAGCTTGACAGGTACCTGGGGCGAGCAGTACTTC. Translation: CASSLTGTWGEQYF.

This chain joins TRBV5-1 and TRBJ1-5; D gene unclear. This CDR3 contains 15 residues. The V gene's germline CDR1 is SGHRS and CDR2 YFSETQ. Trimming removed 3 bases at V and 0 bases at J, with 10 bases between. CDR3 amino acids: CASSSDLYSNQPQHF. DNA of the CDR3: TGCGCCAGCAGCTCAGATCTGTATAGCAATCAGCCCCAGCATTTT.

The CDR3 loop is CASRGSYEQYF. The CDR3 nucleotides read TGTGCCAGCCGGGGCTCCTACGAGCAGTACTTC. J is TRBJ2-7 and V is TRBV6-5, with D possibly TRBD2 on 5 matching bases. In germline, CDR1 is MNHEY, CDR2 SVGAGI. The CDR3 sequence is 11 residues long. Trimming took 8 bases from V and 0 from J, leaving 5 bases between them.

This CDR3 is CAWTQGGVSPLHF. CDR3 sequence (DNA): TGTGCCTGGACTCAGGGGGGGGTTTCACCCCTCCACTTT. V gene TRBV30 combines with J gene TRBJ1-6; 7 nucleotides align to TRBD1. The germline V gene has CDR1 GTSNPN and CDR2 SVGIG (reference sequence). The V segment lost 4 bases and the J segment 9 bases; nucleotides outside the gene matches: 6. This CDR3 has 13 residues.

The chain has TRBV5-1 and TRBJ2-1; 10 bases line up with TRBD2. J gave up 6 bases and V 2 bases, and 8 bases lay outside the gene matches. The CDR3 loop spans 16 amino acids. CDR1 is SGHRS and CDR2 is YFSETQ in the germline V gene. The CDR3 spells CASSFVLAGAPNEQFF. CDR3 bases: TGCGCCAGCAGCTTCGTTCTAGCGGGAGCCCCCAATGAGCAGTTCTTC. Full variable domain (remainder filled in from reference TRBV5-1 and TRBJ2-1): KAGVTQTPRYLIKTRGQQVTLSCSPISGHRSVSWYQQTPGQGLQFLFEYFSETQRNKGNFPGRFSGRQFSNSRSEMNVSTLELGDSALYLCASSFVLAGAPNEQFFGPGTRLTVL.

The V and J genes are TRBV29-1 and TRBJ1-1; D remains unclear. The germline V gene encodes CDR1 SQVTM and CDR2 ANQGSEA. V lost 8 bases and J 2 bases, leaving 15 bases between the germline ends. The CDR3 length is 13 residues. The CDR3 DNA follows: TGCAGCACCTTCCTTACTTTTAACACTGAAGCTTTCTTT. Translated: CSTFLTFNTEAFF. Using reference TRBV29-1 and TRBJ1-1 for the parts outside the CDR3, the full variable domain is SAVISQKPSRDICQRGTSLTIQCQVDSQVTMMFWYRQQPGQSLTLIATANQGSEATYESGFVIDKFPISRPNLTFSTLTVSNMSPEDSSIYLCSTFLTFNTEAFFGQGTRLTVV.

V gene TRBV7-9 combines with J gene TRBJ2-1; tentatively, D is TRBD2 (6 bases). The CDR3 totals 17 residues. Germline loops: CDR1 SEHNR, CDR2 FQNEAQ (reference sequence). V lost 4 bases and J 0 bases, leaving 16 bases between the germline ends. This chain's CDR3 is CASSSNWAGHSYNEQFF. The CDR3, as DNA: TGTGCCAGCAGCTCTAACTGGGCGGGGCACTCCTACAATGAGCAGTTCTTC.

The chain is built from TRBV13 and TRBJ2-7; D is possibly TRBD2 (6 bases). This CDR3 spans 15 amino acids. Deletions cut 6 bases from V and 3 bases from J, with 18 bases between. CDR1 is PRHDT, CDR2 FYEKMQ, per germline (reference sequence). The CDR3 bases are TGTGCCAGCAGTCTTACGCGGGACGGGAACTACGAGCAGTACTTC. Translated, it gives CASSLTRDGNYEQYF.

The CDR3 DNA reads TGTGCCAGCAGCACTCGGACTAGCGGGTTCACAGATACGCAGTATTTT. Translating it yields CASSTRTSGFTDTQYF. The chain has TRBV13 and TRBJ2-3; TRBD2 agrees at 11 bases. Germline V gene data show CDR1 as PRHDT and CDR2 as FYEKMQ (reference sequence). This CDR3 has 16 residues. V lost 5 bases to trimming and J lost 2 bases; unmatched junction nucleotides: 6.

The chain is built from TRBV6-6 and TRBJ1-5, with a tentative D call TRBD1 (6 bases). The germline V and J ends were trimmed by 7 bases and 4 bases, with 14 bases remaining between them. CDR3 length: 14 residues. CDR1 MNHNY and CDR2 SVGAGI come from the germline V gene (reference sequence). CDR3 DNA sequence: TGTGCCAGCACAAACGGACAGCATAATCAGCCCCAGCATTTT. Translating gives CASTNGQHNQPQHF.

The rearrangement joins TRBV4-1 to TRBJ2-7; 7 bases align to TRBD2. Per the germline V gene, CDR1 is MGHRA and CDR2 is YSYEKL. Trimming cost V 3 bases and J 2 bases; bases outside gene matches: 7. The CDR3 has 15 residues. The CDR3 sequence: CASSQTHGRPYEQYF. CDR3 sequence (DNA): TGCGCCAGCAGCCAGACCCACGGGAGGCCCTACGAGCAGTACTTC.

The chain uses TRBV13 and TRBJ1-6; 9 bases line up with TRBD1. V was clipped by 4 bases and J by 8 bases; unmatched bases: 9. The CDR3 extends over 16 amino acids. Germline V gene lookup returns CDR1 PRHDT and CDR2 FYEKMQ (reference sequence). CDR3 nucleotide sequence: TGTGCCAGCAGCTCCCCCGGACAGGGGCAGCATTCACCCCTCCACTTT. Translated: CASSSPGQGQHSPLHF.

This CDR3 reads CASSLGSGSYNEQFF. For the CDR3, the DNA is TGTGCCAGCAGCTTAGGGAGCGGCTCCTACAATGAGCAGTTCTTC. V is TRBV13 and J is TRBJ2-1, with D perhaps matching TRBD2 (5 bases). The germline gives CDR1 PRHDT, CDR2 FYEKMQ (reference sequence). The CDR3 totals 15 residues. V was shortened by 0 bases and J by 0 bases, with 6 bases between the two germline ends.

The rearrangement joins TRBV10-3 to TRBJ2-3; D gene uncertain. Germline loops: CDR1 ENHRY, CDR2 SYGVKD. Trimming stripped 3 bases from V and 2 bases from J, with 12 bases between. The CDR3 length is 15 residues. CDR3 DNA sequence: TGTGCCATCAGTGATTGGATTAGAAACACAGATACGCAGTATTTT. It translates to CAISDWIRNTDTQYF.

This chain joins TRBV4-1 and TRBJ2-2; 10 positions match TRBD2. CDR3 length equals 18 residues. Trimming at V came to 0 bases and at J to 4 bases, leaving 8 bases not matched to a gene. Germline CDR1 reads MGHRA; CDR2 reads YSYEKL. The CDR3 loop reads CASSQDGSGGALTGELFF. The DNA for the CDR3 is TGCGCCAGCAGCCAAGATGGGAGCGGGGGGGCTCTCACCGGGGAGCTGTTTTTT.

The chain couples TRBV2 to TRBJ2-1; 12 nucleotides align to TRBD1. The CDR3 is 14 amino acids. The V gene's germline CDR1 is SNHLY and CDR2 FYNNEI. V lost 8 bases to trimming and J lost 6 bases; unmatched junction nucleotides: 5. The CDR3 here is CASPGTGGFNEQFF. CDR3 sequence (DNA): TGTGCCAGCCCCGGGACAGGGGGCTTCAATGAGCAGTTCTTC.

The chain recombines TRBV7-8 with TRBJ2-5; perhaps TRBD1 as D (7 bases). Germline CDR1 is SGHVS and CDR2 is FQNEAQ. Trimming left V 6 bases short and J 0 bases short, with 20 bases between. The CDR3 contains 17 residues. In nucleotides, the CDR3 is TGTGCCAGCAGAGGGGGGACAGAGATCTGGTACCAAGAGACCCAGTACTTC. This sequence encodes CASRGGTEIWYQETQYF.

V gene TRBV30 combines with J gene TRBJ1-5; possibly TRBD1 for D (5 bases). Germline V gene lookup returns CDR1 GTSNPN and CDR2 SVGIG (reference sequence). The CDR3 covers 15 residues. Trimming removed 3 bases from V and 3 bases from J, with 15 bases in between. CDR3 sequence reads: CAWRLSQGPNQPQHF. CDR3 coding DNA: TGTGCCTGGAGACTTTCCCAGGGCCCCAATCAGCCCCAGCATTTT. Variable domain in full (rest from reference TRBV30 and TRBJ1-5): SQTIHQWPATLVQPVGSPLSLECTVEGTSNPNLYWYRQAAGRGLQLLFYSVGIGQISSEVPQNLSASRPQDRQFILSSKKLLLSDSGFYLCAWRLSQGPNQPQHFGDGTRLSIL.

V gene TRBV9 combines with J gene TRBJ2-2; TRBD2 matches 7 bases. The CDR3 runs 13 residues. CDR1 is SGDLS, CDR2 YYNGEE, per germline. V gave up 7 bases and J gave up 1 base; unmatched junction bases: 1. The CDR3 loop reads CASGRENTGELFF. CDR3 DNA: TGTGCCAGCGGGAGGGAGAACACCGGGGAGCTGTTTTTT.

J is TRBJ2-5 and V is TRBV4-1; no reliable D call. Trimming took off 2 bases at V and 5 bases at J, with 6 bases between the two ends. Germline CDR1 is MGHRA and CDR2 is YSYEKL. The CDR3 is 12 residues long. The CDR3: CASSQQGETQYF. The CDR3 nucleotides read TGCGCCAGCAGCCAACAAGGGGAGACCCAGTACTTC.

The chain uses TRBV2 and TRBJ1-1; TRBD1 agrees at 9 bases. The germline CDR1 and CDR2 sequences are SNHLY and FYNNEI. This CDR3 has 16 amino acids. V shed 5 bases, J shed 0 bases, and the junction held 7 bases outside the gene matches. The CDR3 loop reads CASSPGQGYLNTEAFF. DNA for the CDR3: TGTGCCAGCAGTCCCGGACAGGGGTATTTGAACACTGAAGCTTTCTTT.

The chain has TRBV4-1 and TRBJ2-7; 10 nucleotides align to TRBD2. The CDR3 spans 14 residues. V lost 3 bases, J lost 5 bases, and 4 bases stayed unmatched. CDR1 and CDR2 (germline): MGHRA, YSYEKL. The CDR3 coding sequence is TGCGCCAGCAGCCAGAGCGGGAGGGGCCACGAGCAGTACTTC. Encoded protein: CASSQSGRGHEQYF.

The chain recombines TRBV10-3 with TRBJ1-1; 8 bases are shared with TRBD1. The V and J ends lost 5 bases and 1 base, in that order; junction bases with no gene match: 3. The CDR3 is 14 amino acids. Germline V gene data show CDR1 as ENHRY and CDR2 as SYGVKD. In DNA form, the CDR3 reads TGTGCCATCAGTCCGGACAGGGCGAACACTGAAGCTTTCTTT. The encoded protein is CAISPDRANTEAFF.

This CDR3 is CASSPRGGLEETQYF. The CDR3, as DNA: TGTGCCAGTAGTCCCCGGGGGGGCCTGGAGGAGACCCAGTACTTC. This sequence joins TRBV19 and TRBJ2-5; the match to TRBD2 covers 8 bases. Germline V gene data show CDR1 as LNHDA and CDR2 as SQIVND (reference sequence). This CDR3 comprises 15 residues. The J segment lost 5 bases and the V segment lost 5 bases, leaving 10 bases of the junction unmatched.

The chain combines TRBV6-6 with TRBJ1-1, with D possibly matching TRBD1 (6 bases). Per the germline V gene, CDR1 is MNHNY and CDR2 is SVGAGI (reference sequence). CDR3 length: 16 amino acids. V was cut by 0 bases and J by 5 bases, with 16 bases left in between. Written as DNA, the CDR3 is TGTGCCAGCAGTTACTCGGGGGGGGCCTTAACTACTGAAGCTTTCTTT. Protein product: CASSYSGGALTTEAFF.